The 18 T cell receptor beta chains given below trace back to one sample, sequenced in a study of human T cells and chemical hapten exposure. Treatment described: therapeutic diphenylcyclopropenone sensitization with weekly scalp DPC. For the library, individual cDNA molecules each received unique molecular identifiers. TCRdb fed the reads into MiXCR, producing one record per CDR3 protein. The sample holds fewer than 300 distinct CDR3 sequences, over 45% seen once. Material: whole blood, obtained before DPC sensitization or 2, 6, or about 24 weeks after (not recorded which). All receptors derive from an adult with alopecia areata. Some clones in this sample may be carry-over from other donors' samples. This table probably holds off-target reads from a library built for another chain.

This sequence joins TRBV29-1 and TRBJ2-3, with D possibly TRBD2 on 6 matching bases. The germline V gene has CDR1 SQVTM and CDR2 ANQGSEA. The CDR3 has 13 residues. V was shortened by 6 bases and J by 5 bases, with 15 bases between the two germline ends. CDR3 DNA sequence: TGCAGCGTATCCCGCGGGCGGGGAGATACGCAGTATTTT. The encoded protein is CSVSRGRGDTQYF.

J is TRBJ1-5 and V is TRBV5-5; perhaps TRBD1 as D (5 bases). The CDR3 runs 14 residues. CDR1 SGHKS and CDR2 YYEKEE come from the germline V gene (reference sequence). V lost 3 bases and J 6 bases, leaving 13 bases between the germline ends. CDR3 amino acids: CASSSGRGSQPQHF. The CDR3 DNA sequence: TGTGCCAGCAGCTCAGGACGGGGGAGTCAGCCCCAGCATTTT.

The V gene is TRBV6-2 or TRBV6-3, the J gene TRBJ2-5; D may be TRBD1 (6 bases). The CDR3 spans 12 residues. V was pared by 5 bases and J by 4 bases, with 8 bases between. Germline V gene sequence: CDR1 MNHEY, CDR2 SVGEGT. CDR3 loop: CASSGGRETQYF. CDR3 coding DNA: TGTGCCAGCAGTGGGGGCCGAGAGACCCAGTACTTC.

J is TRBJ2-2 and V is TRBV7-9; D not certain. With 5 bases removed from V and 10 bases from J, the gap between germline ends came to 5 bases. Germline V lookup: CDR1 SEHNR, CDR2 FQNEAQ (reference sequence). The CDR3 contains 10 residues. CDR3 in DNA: TGTGCCAGCAGCCACCAGGAGCTGTTTTTT. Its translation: CASSHQELFF.

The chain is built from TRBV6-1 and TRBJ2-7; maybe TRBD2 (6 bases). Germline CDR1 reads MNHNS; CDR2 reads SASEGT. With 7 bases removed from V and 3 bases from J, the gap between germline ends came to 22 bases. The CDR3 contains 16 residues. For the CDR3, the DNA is TGTGCCAGCAACGCTCCCGGGGGACCGAACTTCTACGAGCAGTACTTC. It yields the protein CASNAPGGPNFYEQYF.

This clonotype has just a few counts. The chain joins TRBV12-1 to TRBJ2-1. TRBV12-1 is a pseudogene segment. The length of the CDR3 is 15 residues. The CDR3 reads CASSFPDHEYNEQFF. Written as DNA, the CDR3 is TGTGCCAGCAGCTTTCCGGACCACGAGTACAATGAGCAGTTCTTC.

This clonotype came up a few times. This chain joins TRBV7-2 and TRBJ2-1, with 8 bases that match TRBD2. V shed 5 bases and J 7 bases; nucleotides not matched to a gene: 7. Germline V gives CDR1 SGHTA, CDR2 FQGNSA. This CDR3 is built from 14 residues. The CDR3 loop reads CASSLPGLGNEQFF. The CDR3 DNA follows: TGTGCCAGCAGCCTACCGGGACTAGGAAATGAGCAGTTCTTC.

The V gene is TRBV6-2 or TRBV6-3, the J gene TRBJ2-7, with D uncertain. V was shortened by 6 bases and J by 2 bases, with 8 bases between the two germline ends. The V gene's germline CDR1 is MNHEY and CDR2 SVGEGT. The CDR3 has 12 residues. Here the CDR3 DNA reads TGTGCCAGCAGCCCCGATACCTACGAGCAGTACTTC. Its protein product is CASSPDTYEQYF.

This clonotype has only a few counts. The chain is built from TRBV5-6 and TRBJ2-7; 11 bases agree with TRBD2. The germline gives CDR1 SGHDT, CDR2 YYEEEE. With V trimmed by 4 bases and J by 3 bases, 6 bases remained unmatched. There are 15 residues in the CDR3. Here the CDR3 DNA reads TGTGCCAGCAGCCCCGGGACTAGCGGACTCTACGAGCAGTACTTC. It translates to CASSPGTSGLYEQYF.

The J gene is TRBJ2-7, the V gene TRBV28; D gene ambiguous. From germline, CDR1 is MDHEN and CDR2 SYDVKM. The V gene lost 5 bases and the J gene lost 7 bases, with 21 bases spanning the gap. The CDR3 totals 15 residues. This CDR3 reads CASSPSRTTLREQYF. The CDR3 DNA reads TGTGCCAGCAGTCCCTCCCGGACCACCCTACGGGAGCAGTACTTC.

CDR3 in amino acids: CASSLGASYNEQFF. The CDR3 nucleotides are TGTGCCAGCAGCTTGGGGGCGTCTTACAATGAGCAGTTCTTC. The chain combines TRBV5-6 with TRBJ2-1; the D is unclear. Germline CDR1 is SGHDT and CDR2 is YYEEEE. V lost 0 bases to trimming and J lost 4 bases, with 8 bases between them. This CDR3 is 14 amino acids long.

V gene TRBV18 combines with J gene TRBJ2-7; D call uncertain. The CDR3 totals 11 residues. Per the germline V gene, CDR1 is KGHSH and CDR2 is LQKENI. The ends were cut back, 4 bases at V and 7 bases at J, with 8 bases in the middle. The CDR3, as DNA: TGTGCCAGCTCACGCACCCTGGAGCAGTACTTC. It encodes CASSRTLEQYF.

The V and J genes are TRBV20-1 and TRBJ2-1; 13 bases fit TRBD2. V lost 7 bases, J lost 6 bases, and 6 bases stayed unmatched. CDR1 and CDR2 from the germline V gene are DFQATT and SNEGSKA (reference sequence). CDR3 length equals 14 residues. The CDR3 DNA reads TGCAGTGTACAGGGACTAGCGGGACCCAATGAGCAGTTCTTC. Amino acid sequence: CSVQGLAGPNEQFF.

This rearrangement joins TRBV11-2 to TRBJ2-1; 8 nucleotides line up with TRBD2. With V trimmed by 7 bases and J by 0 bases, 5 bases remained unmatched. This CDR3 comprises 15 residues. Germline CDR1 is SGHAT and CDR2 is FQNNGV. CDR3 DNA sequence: TGTGCCAGCACTACTACTAGCGGCTCCTACAATGAGCAGTTCTTC. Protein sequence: CASTTTSGSYNEQFF. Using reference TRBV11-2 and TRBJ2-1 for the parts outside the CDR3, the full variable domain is EAGVAQSPRYKIIEKRQSVAFWCNPISGHATLYWYQQILGQGPKLLIQFQNNGVVDDSQLPKDRFSAERLKGVDSTLKIQPAKLEDSAVYLCASTTTSGSYNEQFFGPGTRLTVL.

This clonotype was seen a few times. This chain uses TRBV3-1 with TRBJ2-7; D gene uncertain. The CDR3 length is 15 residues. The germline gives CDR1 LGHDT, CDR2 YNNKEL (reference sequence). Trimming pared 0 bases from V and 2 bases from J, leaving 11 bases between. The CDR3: CASSQDEAGPYEQYF. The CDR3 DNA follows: TGTGCCAGCAGCCAAGATGAGGCAGGTCCCTACGAGCAGTACTTC.

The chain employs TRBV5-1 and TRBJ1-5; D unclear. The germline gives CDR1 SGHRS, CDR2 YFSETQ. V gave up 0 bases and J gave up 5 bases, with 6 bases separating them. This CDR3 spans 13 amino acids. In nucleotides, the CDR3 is TGCGCCAGCAGCTTGGACGAATATCAGCCCCAGCATTTT. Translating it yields CASSLDEYQPQHF.

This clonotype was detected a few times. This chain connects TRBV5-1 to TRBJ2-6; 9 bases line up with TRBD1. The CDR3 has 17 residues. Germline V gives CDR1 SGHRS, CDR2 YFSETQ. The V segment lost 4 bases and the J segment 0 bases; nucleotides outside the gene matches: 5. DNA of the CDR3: TGCGCCAGCAGCACGACAGGGGGAGTCTCTGGGGCCAACGTCCTGACTTTC. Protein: CASSTTGGVSGANVLTF.

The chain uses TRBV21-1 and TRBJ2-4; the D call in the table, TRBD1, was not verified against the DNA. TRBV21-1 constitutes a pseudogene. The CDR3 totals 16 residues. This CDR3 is CASRRERVRSKNIQYF. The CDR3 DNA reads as TGTGCCAGCAGGAGGGAAAGGGTGAGATCCAAAAACATTCAGTACTTC.